The rows below give T cell receptor beta chains drawn from one sample of a study of blood T cell repertoires in COVID-19. Sequencing was performed with immunoSEQ multiplex PCR; in TCRdb, only in-frame clones are kept and a portion is missing. The table has 150,000 to 200,000 clones, around four fifths seen once. Sample: PBMCs or T cells enriched from blood (not recorded which). These receptors all stem from a man aged 40-49 years who had recovered from COVID-19. The CDR3 runs from the conserved cysteine through the conserved F or W. The D gene is left open where the match is weak. Clone size is stated in some rows and not others, as once, few, many or a class when expanded.

.	TRBV6-5	TRBJ1-1	.	TGTGCCAGCAGTTACATATATGGCGGAACTGAAGCTTTCTTT	CASSYIYGGTEAFF
TRBD1	TRBV30	TRBJ1-2	.	TGTGCCTGCTTTGGACAGGGGGGTCCGGCTAACTATGGCTACACCTTC	CACFGQGGPANYGYTF
TRBD2	TRBV9	TRBJ2-1	.	TGTGCCAGCAGCCCTAACCAAGGACTAGCGGCTAATGAGCAGTTCTTC	CASSPNQGLAANEQFF
TRBD1	TRBV19	TRBJ1-5	.	TGTGCCAGTCAAAAGGGGACAGGGCAAGGAGGTGGCAATCAGCCCCAGCATTTT	CASQKGTGQGGGNQPQHF
TRBD2	TRBV25-1	TRBJ2-1	.	TGTGCCACCCAGGGACTAGCGGGAGGAGGTGGCTCCTACAATGAGCAGTTCTTC	CATQGLAGGGGSYNEQFF
.	TRBV11-2	TRBJ1-2	.	TGTGCCAGCTCCCTGGAGGGGACCTACTATGGCTACACCTTC	CASSLEGTYYGYTF
TRBD1	TRBV5-1	TRBJ1-1	.	TGCGCCAGCAGGAATACAGGGGGTGGAGCTGAAGCTTTCTTT	CASRNTGGGAEAFF
TRBD2	TRBV3-1/TRBV3-2	TRBJ2-1	once	TGTGCCAGCCCCCAGACTAGCGGGAGAGACAATGAGCAGTTCTTC	CASPQTSGRDNEQFF
.	TRBV24-1	TRBJ1-5	.	TGTGCCACCAGTGATCCGGGTAGCAATCAGCCCCAGCATTTT	CATSDPGSNQPQHF
.	TRBV12-3/TRBV12-4	TRBJ1-3	.	TGTGCCAGCAGCCCAGGATCCCCGATGTATTTT	CASSPGSPMYF
.	TRBV6-5	TRBJ2-1	.	TGTGCCAGCAGTTACGAGGAGGGGTCCTACAATGAGCAGTTCTTC	CASSYEEGSYNEQFF
.	TRBV6-2/TRBV6-3	TRBJ2-2	.	TGTGCCAGCAGTGGACGCGGGACGTACTCCGACCGGGAGCTGTTTTTT	CASSGRGTYSDRELFF
.	TRBV4-3	TRBJ2-1	once	TGCGCCAGCAGCCAAGCGGTAGCCAGCTACAATGAGCAGTTCTTC	CASSQAVASYNEQFF
TRBD2	TRBV4-1	TRBJ2-5	once	TGCGCCAGCAGCCAAGACCTGACTAGCGGAGAGGGTAAAGAGACCCAGTACTTC	CASSQDLTSGEGKETQYF
.	TRBV5-1	TRBJ2-6	.	TGCGCCAGCAGCTTGGAGGGGTTTGGGGCCAACGTCCTGACTTTC	CASSLEGFGANVLTF
.	TRBV7-3	TRBJ2-2	.	TGTGCCAGCAGCAAACAAGACAGGGGAGGGACCGGGGAGCTGTTTTTT	CASSKQDRGGTGELFF
.	TRBV30	TRBJ1-5	.	TGTGCCTGGAGTGTAGGGGTATCGGATCAGCCCCAGCATTTT	CAWSVGVSDQPQHF
TRBD1	TRBV30	TRBJ1-3	.	TGTGCCTGGAGTGTACTGACAGGGGGAAACACCATATATTTT	CAWSVLTGGNTIYF
TRBD2	TRBV11-2	TRBJ2-1	.	TGTGCCAGCAGCTTGTGGGAGGGCTACAATGAGCAGTTCTTC	CASSLWEGYNEQFF
.	TRBV29-1	TRBJ1-2	.	TGCAGCGTTGGACAGATCAATGGCTACACCTTC	CSVGQINGYTF
TRBD2	TRBV10-3	TRBJ2-1	.	TGTGCCATCAGTGAGCTAGGAGCGGGACTAAATGAGCAGTTCTTC	CAISELGAGLNEQFF
TRBD1	TRBV5-4	TRBJ1-2	.	TGTGCCAGCAAACCTCAGGGGGCGCAGGACTATGGCTACACCTTC	CASKPQGAQDYGYTF
.	TRBV29-1	TRBJ1-2	.	TGCAGCGTTGAAGAGCCCCCAAGCTTGGGCTACACCTTC	CSVEEPPSLGYTF
.	TRBV7-2	TRBJ1-2	.	TGTGCCAGCAGCTTACGTCCGGTGGCGGATGGCTACACCTTC	CASSLRPVADGYTF
.	TRBV11-2	TRBJ2-1	few	TGTGCCAGCAGCTTTACAGGCAATGAGCAGTTCTTC	CASSFTGNEQFF
.	TRBV28	TRBJ1-2	.	TGTGCCAGCACGTCTAACTATGGCTACACCTTC	CASTSNYGYTF
TRBD2	TRBV29-1	TRBJ2-1	once	TGCAGCGTTGGGACTAGCGGGAGTTATGCCAATGAGCAGTTCTTC	CSVGTSGSYANEQFF
.	TRBV18	TRBJ2-1	.	TGTGCCAGCGCCAACCGGGACTTACAGTTCTTC	CASANRDLQFF
.	TRBV4-3	TRBJ1-1	.	TGCGCCAGCAGCCCAGGACACAACACTGAAGCTTTCTTT	CASSPGHNTEAFF
TRBD1	TRBV5-1	TRBJ1-6	.	TGCGCCAGCAGCTTGACCGACAGGGAAGGTTCACCCCTCCACTTT	CASSLTDREGSPLHF
.	TRBV18	TRBJ1-2	.	TGTGCCAGCTCACCAGGCGGATCTAACTATGGCTACACCTTC	CASSPGGSNYGYTF
.	TRBV7-9	TRBJ1-5	few	TGTGCCAGCAGCGCTCTAGGGGGTACCAATCAGCCCCAGCATTTT	CASSALGGTNQPQHF
.	TRBV27	TRBJ1-3	.	TGTGCCAGCAGGGCGACAGGCGGAACTGGAAACACCATATATTTT	CASRATGGTGNTIYF
TRBD1	TRBV29-1	TRBJ1-4	.	TGCAGCGTTGGGGGAATACAGGGGTGGAACGAAAAACTGTTTTTT	CSVGGIQGWNEKLFF
TRBD2	TRBV7-6	TRBJ2-5	.	TGTGCCAGCAGCACAGACAGTAGCGGGAGGGCCGGAGAGACCCAGTACTTC	CASSTDSSGRAGETQYF
.	TRBV9	TRBJ2-1	.	TGTGCCAGCAGCTTAAGAGGGGCGGGGGCTTACAATGAGCAGTTCTTC	CASSLRGAGAYNEQFF
TRBD1	TRBV5-1	TRBJ2-1	.	TGCGCCAGCAGCTTGACAGACAGGGGCGCTGAGCAGTTCTTC	CASSLTDRGAEQFF
TRBD2	TRBV7-3	TRBJ2-1	.	TGTGCCAGCAGCTTAGGGGTAGCGGGCTACAATGAGCAGTTCTTC	CASSLGVAGYNEQFF
.	TRBV30	TRBJ1-1	.	TGTGCCTGGAGGGCCGGGGGAAACACTGAAGCTTTCTTT	CAWRAGGNTEAFF
.	TRBV7-9	TRBJ2-5	.	TGTGCCAGCAGCTTAGGCAGGCCCCCTGTAGCCCAGTACTTC	CASSLGRPPVAQYF
.	TRBV5-6	TRBJ1-2	few	TGTGCCAGCAGCTTGGTAGCAGATAACTATGGCTACACCTTC	CASSLVADNYGYTF
.	TRBV5-1	TRBJ1-3	.	TGCGCCAGCAGCTTGGTCGGGGTCCTTCACGGAAACACCATATATTTT	CASSLVGVLHGNTIYF
.	TRBV4-1	TRBJ2-7	.	TGCGCCAGCAGCCAAGGGGCCCTTTTCCTAAGGGAGCAGTACTTC	CASSQGALFLREQYF
TRBD2	TRBV19	TRBJ2-1	.	TGTGCCAGCCAGACTAGCGGGAGTCCCTACAATGAGCAGTTCTTC	CASQTSGSPYNEQFF
TRBD1	TRBV27	TRBJ2-1	.	TGTGCCAGCGCCGGGACAGAAATTGGTGAGCAGTTCTTC	CASAGTEIGEQFF
TRBD1	TRBV6-5	TRBJ1-2	.	TGTGCCAGCAGTTACCGGGACAGGGGCTATGGCTACACCTTC	CASSYRDRGYGYTF
TRBD2	TRBV7-6	TRBJ2-7	few	TGTGCCAGCAGCCCTAGCCTTTTTACTAGCGGGACCTCCTACGAGCAGTACTTC	CASSPSLFTSGTSYEQYF
.	TRBV30	TRBJ1-1	.	TGTGCCTGGAGTGTACTTTACGAAGCTTTCTTT	CAWSVLYEAFF
.	TRBV4-3	TRBJ2-7	.	TGCGCCAGCAGCCAAGATCAGGGGAGCGCCTACGAGCAGTACTTC	CASSQDQGSAYEQYF
TRBD1	TRBV28	TRBJ1-2	.	TGTGCCAGCAGTTTAGGGACAGGGATAAGCTATGGCTACACCTTC	CASSLGTGISYGYTF
.	TRBV6-5	TRBJ1-2	.	TGTGCCAGCACCAACGTGGGGCCTAACTATGGCTACACCTTC	CASTNVGPNYGYTF
.	TRBV27	TRBJ1-4	once	TGTGCCAGCAGACGGGGTACTAATGAAAAACTGTTTTTT	CASRRGTNEKLFF
.	TRBV6-5	TRBJ2-3	few	TGTGCCAGCAGTTACGCGCGGGGAGCGACAGATACGCAGTATTTT	CASSYARGATDTQYF
.	TRBV20-1	TRBJ2-7	.	TGCAGTCCCCAGACAGTCTACGAGCAGTACTTC	CSPQTVYEQYF
.	TRBV11-2	TRBJ2-5	.	TGTGCCAGCAGCTTAGGAATAAGGGGTGCGGAGACCCAGTACTTC	CASSLGIRGAETQYF